The clone carrying this T cell receptor beta chain was seen more than once but under ten times. Its antigen is unidentified. The sample comes from a study of vaccination and CD4 T cells after COVID-19. V dropped 1 base and J dropped 2; count of bases not matched to a gene: 4. This CDR3 has 15 amino acids. Germline assignment: CDR1 SGHNT and CDR2 YENEEA. The treatment: roughly 10-day PBMC culture with coronavirus spike peptide pools or control peptides (ViraFEST assay). The Oncomine TCR Beta short-read assay was applied to DNA of cultured CD4+ T cells. Using its own MiXCR run on the PCR reads, TCRdb lists one record per CDR3 protein. The sample lists about 20,000 distinct CDR3 sequences; approximately 48% were seen once.

This clonotype was sampled from a human donor who had recovered from COVID-19. The sample comprised CD4+ T cells from blood, cultured in vitro. The chain carries TRBV11-3 and TRBJ2-5; 7 positions match TRBD2. Here the CDR3 reads CASSLGLAEQETQYF. The DNA for the CDR3 is TGTGCCAGCAGCTTAGGCCTAGCGGAACAAGAGACCCAGTACTTC.